This T cell receptor beta chain was captured by sequencing in a study of vaccination and CD4 T cells after COVID-19. About the research overall: The study collected post-vaccine samples a median 72 days after dose two, with a range of 14 to 241.

This clonotype was found a few times. Its target is not known. Noted treatment: approximately 10-day PBMC culture with coronavirus spike peptide pools or control peptides (ViraFEST assay). Per-well cultures of millions of PBMCs received around 10 IU/ml IL-2 and approximately 9.1 ug/ml peptide pools. Germline trimming cut 6 bases from V and 4 bases from J; bases unmatched to any gene: 6. The germline CDR1 and CDR2 sequences are DFQATT and SNEGSKA (reference sequence). The CDR3 consists of 15 residues. The Oncomine TCR Beta short-read assay was applied to DNA of cultured CD4+ T cells. Extraction of genomic DNA was performed on cultured CD4+ T cells. TCRdb re-called the PCR reads with MiXCR, one entry per CDR3 protein. The sample has 10,000 to 12,000 distinct CDR3 sequences, 28% seen once.

This chain uses TRBV20-1 with TRBJ2-3; TRBD2 matches 14 bases. The sequencing used CD4+ T cells from blood, cultured in vitro, collected after SARS-CoV-2 vaccination. The clonotype comes from a human donor who had recovered from COVID-19. In DNA, the CDR3 is TGCAGTGCCGCGTCGGGACTAGCGGGAGCAGATACGCAGTATTTT. Translated, it gives CSAASGLAGADTQYF.